Listed here are 3 T cell receptor beta chains from one sample, sequenced in a study of neurological immune-mediated disorders. TCRdb called the 5' RACE reads again in MiXCR, with one record for every CDR3 protein. Here the sample spans under 65,000 distinct CDR3 sequences, approximately 25% being singletons. Stated time point: technical triplicate 2. Sequencing was carried out using PBMCs. The receptors were gathered from a man between 60 and 75 years old with HTLV-1-associated myelopathy (HAM/TSP).

This clonotype was counted ten times or more. V gene TRBV7-9 combines with J gene TRBJ2-3, with D unresolved. CDR3 length: 12 amino acids. Germline-derived CDR1 and CDR2 are SEHNR and FQNEAQ (reference sequence). Trimming removed 1 base from V and 10 bases from J, with 9 bases in between. The CDR3 DNA follows: TGTGCCAGCAGCTTAGATATTGGAGCGCAGTATTTT. Translating it yields CASSLDIGAQYF.

The table lists this clonotype with many counts. This rearrangement joins TRBV5-5 to TRBJ1-5; the match to TRBD1 covers 12 bases. Germline CDR1 reads SGHKS; CDR2 reads YYEKEE (reference sequence). CDR3 size: 16 residues. The V segment lost 4 bases and the J segment 7 bases; nucleotides outside the gene matches: 9. CDR3 residues: CASSLDGTGGGQPQHF. The CDR3 DNA is TGTGCCAGCAGCCTCGATGGGACAGGGGGCGGGCAGCCCCAGCATTTT.

The table lists this clonotype with many counts. This chain joins TRBV2 and TRBJ2-1, with D perhaps matching TRBD1 (6 bases). Trimming removed 7 bases from V and 5 bases from J, with 15 bases in between. Per germline, CDR1 SNHLY and CDR2 FYNNEI. There are 14 residues in the CDR3. The CDR3 sequence: CASTPGQVHNEQFF. The DNA of the CDR3 is TGTGCCAGCACGCCGGGACAAGTTCACAATGAGCAGTTCTTC.